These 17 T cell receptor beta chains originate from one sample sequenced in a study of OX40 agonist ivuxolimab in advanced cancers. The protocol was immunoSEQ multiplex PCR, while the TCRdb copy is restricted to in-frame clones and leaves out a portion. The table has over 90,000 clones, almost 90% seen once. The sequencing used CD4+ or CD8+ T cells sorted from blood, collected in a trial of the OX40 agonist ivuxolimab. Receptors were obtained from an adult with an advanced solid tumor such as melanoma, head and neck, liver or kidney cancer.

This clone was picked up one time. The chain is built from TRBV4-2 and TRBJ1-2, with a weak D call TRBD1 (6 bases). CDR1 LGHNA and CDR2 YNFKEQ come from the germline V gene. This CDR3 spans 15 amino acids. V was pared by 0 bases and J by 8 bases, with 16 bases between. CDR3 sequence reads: CASSQEGAKGEGYTF. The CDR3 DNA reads TGTGCCAGCAGCCAAGAGGGGGCGAAGGGGGAGGGCTACACCTTC.

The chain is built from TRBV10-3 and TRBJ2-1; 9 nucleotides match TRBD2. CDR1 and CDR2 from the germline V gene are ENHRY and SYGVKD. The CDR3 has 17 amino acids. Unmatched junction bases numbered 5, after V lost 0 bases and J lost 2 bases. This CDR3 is CAISESSGRKTYNEQFF. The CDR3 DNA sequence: TGTGCCATCAGTGAGTCGAGCGGGAGGAAGACCTACAATGAGCAGTTCTTC.

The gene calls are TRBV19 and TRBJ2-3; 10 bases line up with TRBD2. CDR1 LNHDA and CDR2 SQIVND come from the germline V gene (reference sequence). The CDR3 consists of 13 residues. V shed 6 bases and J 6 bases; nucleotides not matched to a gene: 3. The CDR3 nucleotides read TGTGCCAGTAGCCCTAGCGGGGGCGATACGCAGTATTTT. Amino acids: CASSPSGGDTQYF.

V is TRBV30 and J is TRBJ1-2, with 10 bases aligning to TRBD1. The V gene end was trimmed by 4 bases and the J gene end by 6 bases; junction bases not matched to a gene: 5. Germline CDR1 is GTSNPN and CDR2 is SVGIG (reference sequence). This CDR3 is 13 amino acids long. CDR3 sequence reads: CAWTVGQGHGYTF. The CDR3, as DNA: TGTGCCTGGACTGTGGGACAGGGGCATGGCTACACCTTC.

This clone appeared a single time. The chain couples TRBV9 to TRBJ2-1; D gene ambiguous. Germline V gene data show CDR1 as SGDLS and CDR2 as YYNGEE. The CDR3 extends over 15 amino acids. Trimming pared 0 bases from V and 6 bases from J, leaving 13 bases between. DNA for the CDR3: TGTGCCAGCAGCGTAGACGTCAGGTGGAGCAATGAGCAGTTCTTC. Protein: CASSVDVRWSNEQFF. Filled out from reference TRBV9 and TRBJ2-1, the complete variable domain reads DSGVTQTPKHLITATGQRVTLRCSPRSGDLSVYWYQQSLDQGLQFLIQYYNGEERAKGNILERFSAQQFPDLHSELNLSSLELGDSALYFCASSVDVRWSNEQFFGPGTRLTVL.

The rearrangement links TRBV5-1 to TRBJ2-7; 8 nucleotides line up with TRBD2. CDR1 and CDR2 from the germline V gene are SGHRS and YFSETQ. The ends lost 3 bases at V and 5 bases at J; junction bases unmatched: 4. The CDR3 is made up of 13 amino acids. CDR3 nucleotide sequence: TGCGCCAGCAGCTCGGGACTAGGGGACGAGCAGTACTTC. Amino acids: CASSSGLGDEQYF.

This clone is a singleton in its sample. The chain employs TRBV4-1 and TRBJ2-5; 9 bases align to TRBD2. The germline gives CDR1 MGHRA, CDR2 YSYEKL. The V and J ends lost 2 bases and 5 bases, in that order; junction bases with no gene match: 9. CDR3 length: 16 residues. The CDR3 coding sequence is TGCGCCAGCAGCCAATCTCCTAGCGGGGTGGGGGAGACCCAGTACTTC. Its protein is CASSQSPSGVGETQYF.

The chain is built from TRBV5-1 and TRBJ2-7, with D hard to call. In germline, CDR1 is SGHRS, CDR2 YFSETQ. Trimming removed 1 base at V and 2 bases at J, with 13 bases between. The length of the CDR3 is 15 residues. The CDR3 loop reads CASSLNSLDPYEQYF. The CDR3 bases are TGCGCCAGCAGCTTGAACAGCCTTGACCCCTACGAGCAGTACTTC. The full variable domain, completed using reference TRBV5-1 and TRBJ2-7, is KAGVTQTPRYLIKTRGQQVTLSCSPISGHRSVSWYQQTPGQGLQFLFEYFSETQRNKGNFPGRFSGRQFSNSRSEMNVSTLELGDSALYLCASSLNSLDPYEQYFGPGTRLTVT.

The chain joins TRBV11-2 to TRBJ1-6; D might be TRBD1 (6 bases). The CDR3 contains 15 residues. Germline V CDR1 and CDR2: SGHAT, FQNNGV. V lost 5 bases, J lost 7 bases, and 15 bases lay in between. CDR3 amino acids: CASSVPGHVNSPLHF. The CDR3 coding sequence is TGTGCCAGCAGCGTCCCGGGACACGTGAATTCACCCCTCCACTTT.

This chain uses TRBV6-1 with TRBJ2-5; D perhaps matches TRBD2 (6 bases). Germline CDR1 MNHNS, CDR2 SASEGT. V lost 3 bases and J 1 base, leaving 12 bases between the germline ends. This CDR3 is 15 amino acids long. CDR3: CASSDVRGIQETQYF. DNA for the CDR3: TGTGCCAGCAGTGACGTCCGGGGGATCCAAGAGACCCAGTACTTC.

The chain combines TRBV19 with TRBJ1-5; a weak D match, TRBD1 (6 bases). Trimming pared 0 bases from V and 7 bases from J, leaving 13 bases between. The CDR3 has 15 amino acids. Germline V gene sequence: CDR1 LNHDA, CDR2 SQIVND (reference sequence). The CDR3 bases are TGTGCCAGTAGTATAGAACAGTCCCAGGGGCAGCCCCAGCATTTT. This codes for CASSIEQSQGQPQHF.

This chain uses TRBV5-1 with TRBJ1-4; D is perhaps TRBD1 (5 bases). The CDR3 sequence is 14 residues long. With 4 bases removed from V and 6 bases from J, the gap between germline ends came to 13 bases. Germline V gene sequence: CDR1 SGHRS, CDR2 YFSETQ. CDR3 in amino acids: CASSPGGRHEKLFF. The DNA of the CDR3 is TGCGCCAGCAGCCCCGGGGGGAGGCATGAAAAACTGTTTTTT.

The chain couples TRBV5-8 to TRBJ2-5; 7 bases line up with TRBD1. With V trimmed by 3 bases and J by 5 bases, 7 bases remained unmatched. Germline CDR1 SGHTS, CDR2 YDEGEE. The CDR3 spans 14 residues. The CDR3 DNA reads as TGTGCCAGCAGCTGGGGACAGAAACGGGAGACCCAGTACTTC. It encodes CASSWGQKRETQYF.

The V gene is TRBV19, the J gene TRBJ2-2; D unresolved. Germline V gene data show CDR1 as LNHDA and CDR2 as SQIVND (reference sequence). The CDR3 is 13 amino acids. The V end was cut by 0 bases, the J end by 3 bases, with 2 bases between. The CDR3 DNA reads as TGTGCCAGTAGTATAGAGTACACCGGGGAGCTGTTTTTT. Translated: CASSIEYTGELFF.

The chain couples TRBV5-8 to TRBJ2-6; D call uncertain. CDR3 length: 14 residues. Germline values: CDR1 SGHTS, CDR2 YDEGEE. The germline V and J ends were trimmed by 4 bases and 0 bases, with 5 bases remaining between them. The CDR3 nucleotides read TGTGCCAGCAGCAAATACTCTGGGGCCAACGTCCTGACTTTC. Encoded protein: CASSKYSGANVLTF.

CDR3: CASSTTATNEKLFF. The CDR3 bases are TGTGCCAGTAGTACGACAGCAACTAATGAAAAACTGTTTTTT. The V and J genes are TRBV19 and TRBJ1-4, with D possibly TRBD1 on 5 matching bases. Germline V gene sequence: CDR1 LNHDA, CDR2 SQIVND (reference sequence). The V gene lost 4 bases and the J gene lost 0 bases, with 6 bases spanning the gap. This CDR3 is 14 amino acids long.

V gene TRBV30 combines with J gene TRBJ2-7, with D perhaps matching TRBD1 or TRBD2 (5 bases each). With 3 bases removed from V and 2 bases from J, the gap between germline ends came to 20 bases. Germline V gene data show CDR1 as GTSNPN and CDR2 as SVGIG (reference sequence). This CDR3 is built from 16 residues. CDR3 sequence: CAWSHNVLRGAYEQYF. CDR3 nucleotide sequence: TGTGCCTGGAGCCACAACGTCCTTCGAGGGGCCTACGAGCAGTACTTC.